The 5 T cell receptor beta chains presented below share a single source sample, sequenced in a study of brain T cells in children with intractable seizures. The method was immunoSEQ multiplex PCR; TCRdb's version includes in-frame clones alone and lacks a portion of them. The sample has 70,000 to 85,000 clones; more than 75% are singletons. The starting material was peripheral blood, obtained at surgery. These receptor sequences come from a girl aged 2 to 9 with Rasmussen encephalitis and intractable seizures.

The chain couples TRBV18 to TRBJ1-4; no clear D gene. V lost 4 bases and J 7 bases, leaving 10 bases between the germline ends. The CDR3 is 13 amino acids. Germline CDR1 is KGHSH and CDR2 is LQKENI. The CDR3 sequence is CASSRGEGEKLFF. DNA for the CDR3: TGTGCCAGCTCACGGGGTGAGGGTGAAAAACTGTTTTTT.

The genes are TRBV12-3 or TRBV12-4 and TRBJ2-5, with 9 bases matching TRBD2. Losses at the gene ends were 5 bases for V and 5 bases for J; bases not matched to a gene: 3. This CDR3 has 13 residues. CDR3 nucleotides: TGTGCCAGCAGTGTCCTAGCGGGGGAGACCCAGTACTTC. Residues: CASSVLAGETQYF.

J is TRBJ2-6 and V is TRBV15; D possibly matches TRBD1 or TRBD2 (5 bases each). CDR1 and CDR2 from the germline V gene are LNHNV and YYDKDF (reference sequence). The CDR3 totals 18 residues. The ends were cut back, 0 bases at V and 0 bases at J, with 12 bases in the middle. CDR3 residues: CATSRDRGRLSGANVLTF. Here the CDR3 DNA reads TGTGCCACCAGCAGAGATAGGGGACGGCTCTCTGGGGCCAACGTCCTGACTTTC.

CDR3 DNA: TGTGCCAGTAGCGTCATCCCCGGACAGGCGGACGAGCAGTACTTC. This codes for CASSVIPGQADEQYF. This sequence joins TRBV19 and TRBJ2-7, with 7 positions matching TRBD1. This CDR3 region has 15 residues. J lost 5 bases, V lost 6 bases, and 13 bases had no gene match. Per germline, CDR1 LNHDA and CDR2 SQIVND (reference sequence).

The chain links TRBV30 to TRBJ1-1; maybe TRBD1 (6 bases). There are 10 residues in the CDR3. V dropped 7 bases and J dropped 7 bases, with 10 bases sitting between them. Germline-derived CDR1 and CDR2 are GTSNPN and SVGIG (reference sequence). CDR3 sequence: CALQGGEAFF. The CDR3 bases are TGTGCCTTACAGGGTGGTGAAGCTTTCTTT.